The clone carrying this T cell receptor (beta chain) was recorded many times. Its antigen remains unidentified. A junction end diverges from the germline sequence, so it may reflect a read error. The CDR3 is 13 amino acids. Germline V gene data show CDR1 as LNHNV and CDR2 as YYDKDF (reference sequence). Template material for amplifying TCR beta CDR3 regions consisted of RNA transcripts. First-round RT-PCR targeting the TCR CDR3 was performed with the HTBI primer set. TCRdb ran MiXCR on the multiplex PCR reads and lists one entry per CDR3 protein. The sample lists more than 550,000 distinct CDR3 sequences; about 45% were seen once. This sample stems from a study of T cells in Graves' hyperthyroidism and ophthalmopathy. Study conclusions and caveats: Blood also contained most expanded thyroid clonotypes above 0.001. Progression to ophthalmopathy was predicted a median of 6.5 months early.

Sequencing was performed on peripheral blood or thyroid tissue (not recorded which). The receptor comes from an adult man with Graves' disease, either hyperthyroidism or ophthalmopathy (not recorded which). The rearrangement joins TRBV15 to TRBJ1-1, with unresolved D. The CDR3 DNA reads TGTGCCACCAGCAGAGGCGTCCAGTATGAAGTTTTCTTT. Amino acid sequence: CATSRGVQYEVFF.